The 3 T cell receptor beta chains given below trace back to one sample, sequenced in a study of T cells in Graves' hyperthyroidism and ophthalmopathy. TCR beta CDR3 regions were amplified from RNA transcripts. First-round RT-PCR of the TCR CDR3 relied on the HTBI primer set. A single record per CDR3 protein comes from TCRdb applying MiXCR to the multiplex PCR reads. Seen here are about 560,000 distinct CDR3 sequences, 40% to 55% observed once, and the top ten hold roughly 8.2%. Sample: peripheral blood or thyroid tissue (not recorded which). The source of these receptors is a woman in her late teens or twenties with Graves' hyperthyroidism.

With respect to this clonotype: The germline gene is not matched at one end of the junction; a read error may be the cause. In DNA form, the CDR3 reads TGCGCCAGCAGCCGGGGGACGGCAGTCACCGGGGAGCTGTTTTTT. Translation gives CASSRGTAVTGELFF. V and J are TRBV7-2 and TRBJ2-2; D is possibly TRBD2 (6 bases). This CDR3 region has 15 residues. Germline values: CDR1 SGHTA, CDR2 FQGNSA.

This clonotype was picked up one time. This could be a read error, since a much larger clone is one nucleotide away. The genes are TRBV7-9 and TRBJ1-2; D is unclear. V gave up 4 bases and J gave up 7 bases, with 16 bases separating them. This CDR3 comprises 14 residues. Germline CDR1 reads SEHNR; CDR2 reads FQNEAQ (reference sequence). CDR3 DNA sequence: TGTGCCAGCAGCTCAAAAGGGCTGGGGTGTGGCTACACCTTC. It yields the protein CASSSKGLGCGYTF.

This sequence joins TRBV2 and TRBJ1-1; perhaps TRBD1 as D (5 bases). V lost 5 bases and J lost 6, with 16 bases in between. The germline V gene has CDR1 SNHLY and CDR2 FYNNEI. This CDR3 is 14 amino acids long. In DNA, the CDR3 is TGTGCCAGCAGTTTAACCGGGGCCAACGCTGAAGCTTTCTTT. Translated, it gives CASSLTGANAEAFF.